This T cell receptor (beta chain) was recovered during a study of T-cell memory formation after mild COVID-19. Study summary: The TCR clusters were mostly specific to one donor.

From the 5' RACE reads, TCRdb called clonotypes with MiXCR, one entry per CDR3 protein. This sample carries roughly 610,000 distinct CDR3 sequences, 15% to 20% of them seen once, and the ten largest clones take around 7.8%. Study results and limitations: Confirmation of SARS-CoV-2 specificity was lacking for second-wave clones peaking day 37. Clones that shrank (day 15 to 85) were balanced CD4/CD8, whereas later expanders leaned CD4+.

Trimming cost V 3 bases and J 0 bases, with 14 bases left between them. CDR3 size: 15 residues. CDR1 is DFQATT, CDR2 SNEGSKA, per germline (reference sequence). A word on this clonotype: Its cognate antigen is unknown.

The chain couples TRBV20-1 to TRBJ1-1; the D is unclear. The sequencing sample was made of PBMCs or a T cell subset sorted from them (not recorded which). The TCR was taken from an adult woman who had mild COVID-19 (a few samples of this study predate the infection). Cell type and time point are not known. CDR3 region: CSARLTATVNTEAFF. The CDR3 coding sequence is TGCAGTGCTAGGCTCACAGCTACAGTGAACACTGAAGCTTTCTTT.